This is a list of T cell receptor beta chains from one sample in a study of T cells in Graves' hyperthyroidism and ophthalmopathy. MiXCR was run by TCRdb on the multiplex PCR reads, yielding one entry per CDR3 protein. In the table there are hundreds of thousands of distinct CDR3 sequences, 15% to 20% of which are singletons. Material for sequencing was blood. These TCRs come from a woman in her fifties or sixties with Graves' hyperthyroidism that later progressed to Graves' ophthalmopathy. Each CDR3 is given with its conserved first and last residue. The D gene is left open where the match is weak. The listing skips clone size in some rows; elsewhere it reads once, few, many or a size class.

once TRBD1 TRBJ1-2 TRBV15 CATSRRDRGPEYYTF TGTGCCACCAGCAGAAGGGACAGGGGGCCGGAGTATTACACCTTC
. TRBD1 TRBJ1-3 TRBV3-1 CASGQGDLRNTIYF TGTGCCAGCGGACAGGGGGATCTGAGGAACACCATATATTTT
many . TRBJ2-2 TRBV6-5 CASSYSYGELFF TGTGCCAGCAGTTACTCGTACGGGGAGCTGTTTTTT
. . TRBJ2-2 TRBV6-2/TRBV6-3 CASSYPTPTGELFF TGTGCCAGCAGTTACCCTACACCTACCGGGGAGCTGTTTTTT
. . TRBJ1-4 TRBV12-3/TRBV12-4 CASSSRHEKLFF TGTGCCAGCAGTTCCCGCCATGAAAAACTGTTTTTT
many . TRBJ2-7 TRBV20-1 CSAIAVSYEQYF TGCAGTGCCATCGCAGTCTCCTACGAGCAGTACTTC
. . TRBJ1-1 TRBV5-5 CASSLIGDWNTEAFF TGTGCCAGCAGCTTAATTGGAGACTGGAACACTGAAGCTTTCTTT
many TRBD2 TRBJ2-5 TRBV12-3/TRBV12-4 CASSLSLAGAETQYF TGTGCCAGCAGTTTATCGCTAGCGGGGGCGGAGACCCAGTACTTC
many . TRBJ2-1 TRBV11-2 CASSSQGEGYNEQFF TGTGCCAGCAGCTCACAGGGGGAGGGCTACAATGAGCAGTTCTTC
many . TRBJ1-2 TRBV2 CASTQGHGGYTF TGTGCCAGCACCCAGGGACACGGGGGCTACACCTTC
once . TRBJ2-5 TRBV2 CASSPKTGAPDPQYF TGTGCCAGCAGTCCAAAGACAGGCGCTCCGGATCCCCAGTACTTC
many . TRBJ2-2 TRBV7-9 CASSLNEVTGELFF TGTGCCAGCAGCTTGAATGAAGTCACCGGGGAGCTGTTTTTT
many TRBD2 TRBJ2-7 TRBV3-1 CASSLGLDLSYEQYF TGTGCCAGCAGCCTTGGACTAGATCTCTCCTACGAGCAGTACTTC
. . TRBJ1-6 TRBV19 CASSIDHQGVSYNSPLHF TGTGCCAGTAGTATAGATCATCAAGGCGTCTCCTATAATTCACCCCTCCACTTT
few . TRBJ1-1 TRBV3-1 CASSQVDYSEAFF TGTGCCAGCAGCCAAGTTGACTACTCTGAAGCTTTCTTT
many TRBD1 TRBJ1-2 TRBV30 CAWSGQDLYGYTF TGTGCCTGGAGCGGACAGGACCTCTATGGCTACACCTTC
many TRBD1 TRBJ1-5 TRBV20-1 CSAITDRGAYSNQPQHF TGCAGTGCTATAACTGACAGGGGAGCTTATAGCAATCAGCCCCAGCATTTT
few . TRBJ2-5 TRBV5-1 CASSLEIAPPETQYF TGCGCCAGCAGCTTGGAAATAGCGCCCCCAGAGACCCAGTACTTC
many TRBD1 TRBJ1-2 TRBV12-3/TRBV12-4 CASSLRDRGLHYGYTF TGTGCCAGCAGTTTAAGGGACAGAGGACTTCACTATGGCTACACCTTC
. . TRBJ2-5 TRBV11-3 CASSPRKGEGETQYF TGTGCCAGCAGCCCCCGGAAGGGGGAAGGGGAGACCCAGTACTTC
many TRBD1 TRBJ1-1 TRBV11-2 CASSSIPGQGPTEAFF TGTGCCAGCAGCTCAATCCCGGGACAGGGCCCCACTGAAGCTTTCTTT
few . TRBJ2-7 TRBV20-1 CSARDRGLAYEQYF TGCAGTGCTAGAGATCGGGGGCTGGCCTACGAGCAGTACTTC
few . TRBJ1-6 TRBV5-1 CASSLEARGNSPLHF TGCGCCAGCAGCTTGGAGGCGAGGGGAAATTCACCCCTCCACTTT
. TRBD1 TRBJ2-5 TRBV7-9 CASSFSGTVGETQYF TGTGCCAGCAGTTTCTCCGGGACAGTAGGCGAGACCCAGTACTTC
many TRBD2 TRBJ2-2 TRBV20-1 CSAVGLQNTGELFF TGCAGTGCCGTGGGACTACAAAACACCGGGGAGCTGTTTTTT
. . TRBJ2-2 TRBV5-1 CASSLRTERTGELFF TGCGCCAGCAGCTTAAGGACCGAGAGGACCGGGGAGCTGTTTTTT
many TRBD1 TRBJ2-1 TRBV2 CASKVGRQGYNEQFF TGTGCCAGCAAGGTTGGGAGACAGGGCTACAATGAGCAGTTCTTC
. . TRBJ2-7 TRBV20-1 CSARDLIGEGSSYEQYF TGCAGTGCTAGAGATCTTATTGGGGAAGGGAGCTCCTACGAGCAGTACTTC
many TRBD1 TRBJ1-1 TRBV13 CASSTPRQGRNTEAFF TGTGCCAGCAGCACGCCCCGACAGGGTCGGAACACTGAAGCTTTCTTT
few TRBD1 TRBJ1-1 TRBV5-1 CASTLDRVSSEAFF TGCGCCAGCACCTTAGACAGGGTGTCCTCTGAAGCTTTCTTT
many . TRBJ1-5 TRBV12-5 CASGLVVWVGDQPQHF TGTGCTAGTGGTTTGGTAGTTTGGGTAGGGGATCAGCCCCAGCATTTT
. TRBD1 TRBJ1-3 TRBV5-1 CASSLTGAPGNTIYF TGCGCCAGCAGCTTGACAGGGGCCCCTGGAAACACCATATATTTT
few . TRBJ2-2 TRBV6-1 CASSFTLVTGELFF TGTGCCAGCAGTTTTACCCTAGTGACCGGGGAGCTGTTTTTT
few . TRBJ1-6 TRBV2 CASSLDSPQADSPLHF TGTGCCAGCAGCTTGGACAGTCCCCAGGCGGATTCACCCCTCCACTTT
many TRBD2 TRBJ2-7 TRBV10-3 CAISGLAVLSNEQYF TGTGCCATCAGCGGACTAGCTGTTCTTTCCAACGAGCAGTACTTC
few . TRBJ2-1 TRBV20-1 CSAPPRGNEQFF TGCAGTGCTCCCCCCAGGGGAAATGAGCAGTTCTTC
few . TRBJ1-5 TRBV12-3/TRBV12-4 CASSWPANSNQPQHF TGTGCCAGCAGTTGGCCCGCGAATAGCAATCAGCCCCAGCATTTT
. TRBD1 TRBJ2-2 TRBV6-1 CASQRGLWGELFF TGTGCCAGTCAGAGGGGGCTTTGGGGGGAGCTGTTTTTT
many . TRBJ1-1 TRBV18 CASSPTGIGTEAFF TGTGCCAGCTCACCAACAGGAATTGGCACTGAAGCTTTCTTT
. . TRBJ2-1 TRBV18 CASSGSQGNNEQFF TGTGCCAGCTCGGGGAGTCAGGGCAACAATGAGCAGTTCTTC
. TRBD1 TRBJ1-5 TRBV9 CASSVGAGGNQPQHF TGTGCCAGCAGCGTAGGGGCAGGGGGGAATCAGCCCCAGCATTTT